Below are 25 T cell receptor beta chains sequenced from a single sample in a study of shared clonotypes between healthy human individuals. Naive-designated CD8 cells lacked CD45RO, were positively enriched for CCR7, and omitted terminally differentiated effector memory CD45RA+ cells. Sequencing was performed with immunoSEQ multiplex PCR; in TCRdb, only in-frame clones are kept and a portion is missing. The sample consists of about 2.1 million clones, about 93% of them appearing once. Specimen: naive CD8+ T cells from PBMCs. All receptors derive from a man aged 18 to 30 in good health. Some clones in this sample may be carry-over from other donors' samples.

Regarding this clone: An end of the junction differs from the germline gene, which may be a read error. This rearrangement joins TRBV6-5 to TRBJ1-2, with a weak D call TRBD1 (5 bases). This CDR3 region has 12 residues. Germline V gene data show CDR1 as MNHEY and CDR2 as SVGAGI. DNA for the CDR3: TGTGCCGGCAGACTCTCTGAGGGGGGCTACACCTTC. Amino acid sequence: CAGRLSEGGYTF.

The chain combines TRBV7-6 with TRBJ2-3; D is unclear. CDR1 and CDR2 from the germline V gene are SGHVS and FNYEAQ. CDR3 size: 17 residues. V dropped 1 base and J dropped 2 bases, with 16 bases sitting between them. The CDR3 loop reads CASSLGSTDGFTDTQYF. CDR3 nucleotides: TGTGCCAGCAGCTTAGGGTCTACGGACGGCTTCACAGATACGCAGTATTTT.

The CDR3 bases are TGTGCCAGCAGCTTAGCCTCGCGGAACACCGGGGAGCTGTTTTTT. It encodes CASSLASRNTGELFF. The chain has TRBV11-1 and TRBJ2-2; D is ambiguous. CDR3 length: 15 amino acids. Trimming left V 0 bases short and J 1 base short, with 6 bases between. The germline CDR1 and CDR2 sequences are SGHAT and FQDESV (reference sequence).

The chain carries TRBV19 and TRBJ2-1; 9 nucleotides agree with TRBD2. Per the germline V gene, CDR1 is LNHDA and CDR2 is SQIVND (reference sequence). J lost 6 bases, V lost 3 bases, and 3 bases had no gene match. The CDR3 sequence is 14 residues long. For the CDR3, the DNA is TGTGCCAGTAGTATCCGACTAGCGGCCAATGAGCAGTTCTTC. Translated, it gives CASSIRLAANEQFF.

The chain couples TRBV7-6 to TRBJ2-7, with TRBD1 as a possible D gene (5 bases). Germline CDR1 and CDR2: SGHVS and FNYEAQ. The V end was cut by 5 bases, the J end by 6 bases, with 17 bases between. The CDR3 length is 14 residues. This chain's CDR3 is CASSPLGAQGEQYF. CDR3 DNA: TGTGCCAGCAGCCCACTGGGCGCCCAGGGCGAGCAGTACTTC.

The chain has TRBV9 and TRBJ1-1; 7 bases line up with TRBD1. CDR3 size: 15 residues. J lost 5 bases, V lost 5 bases, and 12 bases had no gene match. Germline-derived CDR1 and CDR2 are SGDLS and YYNGEE. The CDR3 loop is CASSYVPGGRTEAFF. CDR3 sequence (DNA): TGTGCCAGCAGTTACGTGCCAGGGGGAAGGACTGAAGCTTTCTTT. The full variable domain, completed using reference TRBV9 and TRBJ1-1, is DSGVTQTPKHLITATGQRVTLRCSPRSGDLSVYWYQQSLDQGLQFLIQYYNGEERAKGNILERFSAQQFPDLHSELNLSSLELGDSALYFCASSYVPGGRTEAFFGQGTRLTVV.

The chain has TRBV2 and TRBJ2-5, with 11 bases lining up with TRBD2. Germline V gene lookup returns CDR1 SNHLY and CDR2 FYNNEI. V trimming: 8 bases; J trimming: 0 bases; junction bases outside the gene matches: 2. The CDR3 is made up of 14 amino acids. CDR3 amino acids: CASHSGRDQETQYF. The DNA for the CDR3 is TGTGCCAGCCATAGCGGGAGGGACCAAGAGACCCAGTACTTC.

This clone appeared a single time. This sequence joins TRBV11-2 and TRBJ2-2; D tentatively reads TRBD1 or TRBD2 (5 bases each). CDR3 length: 17 residues. Trimming took 7 bases from V and 0 from J, leaving 18 bases between them. CDR1 is SGHAT and CDR2 is FQNNGV in the germline V gene. CDR3 protein: CASTPPFGTSNTGELFF. In DNA form, the CDR3 reads TGTGCCAGCACCCCACCTTTCGGGACGTCGAACACCGGGGAGCTGTTTTTT.

A word on this clone: The same CDR3 arises from other DNA sequences in this sample as well. V and J are TRBV5-1 and TRBJ2-7; 8 nucleotides line up with TRBD2. In germline, CDR1 is SGHRS, CDR2 YFSETQ. Trimming removed 0 bases from V and 4 bases from J; junction bases left unmatched: 3. This CDR3 spans 14 amino acids. In DNA, the CDR3 is TGCGCCAGCAGCTTGGGTAGCGGGGCGTACGAGCAGTACTTC. Amino acids: CASSLGSGAYEQYF.

The chain has TRBV7-9 and TRBJ1-4; D is perhaps TRBD1 (5 bases). This CDR3 comprises 14 residues. CDR1 is SEHNR and CDR2 is FQNEAQ in the germline V gene (reference sequence). Trimming pared 5 bases from V and 6 bases from J, leaving 13 bases between. CDR3 residues: CASSPWTSDEKLFF. DNA for the CDR3: TGTGCCAGCAGCCCCTGGACAAGCGATGAAAAACTGTTTTTT.

The chain combines TRBV6-5 with TRBJ1-1, with D tentatively TRBD1 (6 bases). The length of the CDR3 is 14 residues. CDR1 is MNHEY and CDR2 is SVGAGI in the germline V gene. V was trimmed by 5 bases and J by 1 base, leaving 11 bases between them. Here the CDR3 DNA reads TGTGCCAGCAGTCCGGGACACTCGAACACTGAAGCTTTCTTT. It codes for CASSPGHSNTEAFF.

This chain joins TRBV23-1 and TRBJ2-2; the match to TRBD1 covers 7 bases. TRBV23-1 qualifies as an ORF whose function is uncertain. V dropped 11 bases and J dropped 4; count of bases not matched to a gene: 22. The CDR3 has 18 amino acids. CDR3 bases: TGCGCCGGTCACTGGGCCGCTAGGCAGGGGGTTTCCACCGGGGAGCTGTTTTTT. Translating it yields CAGHWAARQGVSTGELFF.

The chain is built from TRBV5-1 and TRBJ2-1; 7 nucleotides line up with TRBD1. The V gene's germline CDR1 is SGHRS and CDR2 YFSETQ. Trimming at V came to 4 bases and at J to 2 bases, leaving 12 bases not matched to a gene. The length of the CDR3 is 17 residues. CDR3 sequence reads: CASSVGTAQGPYNEQFF. CDR3 nucleotide sequence: TGCGCCAGCAGCGTCGGGACAGCCCAAGGGCCCTACAATGAGCAGTTCTTC.

About this clone: This CDR3 is also generated by other DNA sequences in the sample. The gene calls are TRBV28 and TRBJ2-7; D not resolved. V lost 9 bases, J lost 0 bases, and 6 bases lay in between. Germline V lookup: CDR1 MDHEN, CDR2 SYDVKM. This CDR3 spans 11 amino acids. The DNA of the CDR3 is TGTGCCAGTTCCCACTCCTACGAGCAGTACTTC. Protein product: CASSHSYEQYF.

The genes are TRBV15 and TRBJ1-2, with a tentative D call TRBD1 (5 bases). V was clipped by 2 bases and J by 3 bases, with 13 bases between them. The CDR3 loop spans 15 amino acids. CDR1 LNHNV and CDR2 YYDKDF come from the germline V gene (reference sequence). CDR3 DNA: TGTGCCACCAGCAGAAAGTCCCAGGGCTACTATGGCTACACCTTC. Its translation is CATSRKSQGYYGYTF.

The chain recombines TRBV27 with TRBJ2-2; D is ambiguous. The V and J ends lost 1 base and 8 bases respectively, with 5 bases between them. The CDR3 contains 12 residues. Per germline, CDR1 MNHEY and CDR2 SMNVEV (reference sequence). CDR3 DNA sequence: TGTGCCAGCAGTTTATATGGTGGGGAGCTGTTTTTT. It encodes CASSLYGGELFF.

J is TRBJ1-5 and V is TRBV18; D unclear. Germline values: CDR1 KGHSH, CDR2 LQKENI. The CDR3 consists of 15 residues. The germline V and J ends were trimmed by 6 bases and 7 bases, with 19 bases remaining between them. In nucleotides, the CDR3 is TGTGCCAGCTCCGCGGAGCGGCTGGGTCGCCAGCCCCAGCATTTT. Amino acids: CASSAERLGRQPQHF.

CDR3 DNA sequence: TGTGCCAGCAGTTTTCTCCGACTAGCGGGGAACACCGGGGAGCTGTTTTTT. This codes for CASSFLRLAGNTGELFF. The chain couples TRBV27 to TRBJ2-2; the match to TRBD2 covers 10 bases. Germline values: CDR1 MNHEY, CDR2 SMNVEV (reference sequence). This CDR3 is built from 17 residues. V lost 3 bases and J lost 1; bases outside the gene matches: 5.

V and J are TRBV4-3 and TRBJ1-2; TRBD1 aligns across 9 bases. Germline CDR1 LGHNA, CDR2 YSLEER. V lost 0 bases and J lost 5; bases outside the gene matches: 7. The CDR3 spans 16 residues. In DNA form, the CDR3 reads TGCGCCAGCAGCCAAGACCAGGGACAGGGAGGGTATGGCTACACCTTC. It encodes CASSQDQGQGGYGYTF.

The rearrangement joins TRBV5-4 to TRBJ1-1; 9 bases line up with TRBD1. In germline, CDR1 is SGHNT, CDR2 YYREEE (reference sequence). The ends lost 4 bases at V and 7 bases at J; junction bases unmatched: 5. CDR3 length: 13 residues. The CDR3 region is CASSQDRGDEAFF. CDR3 nucleotide sequence: TGTGCCAGCAGCCAGGACAGGGGAGATGAAGCTTTCTTT.

This chain joins TRBV27 and TRBJ2-1; D not certain. The germline V gene has CDR1 MNHEY and CDR2 SMNVEV (reference sequence). The CDR3 is 12 amino acids. With 7 bases removed from V and 7 bases from J, the gap between germline ends came to 11 bases. The CDR3: CASKGWLNEQFF. CDR3 coding DNA: TGTGCCAGCAAAGGCTGGTTGAATGAGCAGTTCTTC.

The CDR3 region has the DNA TGTGCCAGCAGTTTAAACCCCGGGACCCTCGAGCAGTACTTC. Translating gives CASSLNPGTLEQYF. The chain employs TRBV27 and TRBJ2-7; D possibly uses TRBD1 or TRBD2 (5 bases each). The germline V and J ends were trimmed by 2 bases and 6 bases, with 14 bases remaining between them. Germline V lookup: CDR1 MNHEY, CDR2 SMNVEV (reference sequence). CDR3 length: 14 residues.

To note about this clone: The sample carries other DNA sequences with the same CDR3. The chain has TRBV5-6 and TRBJ2-7, with 8 bases fitting TRBD2. Trimming removed 0 bases from V and 6 bases from J; junction bases left unmatched: 2. The CDR3 spans 13 residues. Germline-derived CDR1 and CDR2 are SGHDT and YYEEEE. CDR3 sequence: CASSLGGRSEQYF. In DNA form, the CDR3 reads TGTGCCAGCAGCTTGGGCGGGAGGAGCGAGCAGTACTTC.

The V and J genes are TRBV28 and TRBJ1-1, with TRBD1 matching over 7 bases. CDR3 length equals 14 residues. Germline-derived CDR1 and CDR2 are MDHEN and SYDVKM. Trimming took 5 bases from V and 1 from J; bases not matched to a gene: 4. CDR3: CASSGWTGNTEAFF. The CDR3, as DNA: TGTGCCAGCAGTGGCTGGACAGGGAACACTGAAGCTTTCTTT.

V usage is TRBV11-3 and J usage is TRBJ2-1, with a weak D call TRBD1 (7 bases). Looked up from germline, CDR1 is SGHNT and CDR2 is YENEEA. With 1 base removed from V and 0 bases from J, the gap between germline ends came to 16 bases. This CDR3 contains 18 residues. CDR3 amino acids: CASSLATGLGSSYNEQFF. Written as DNA, the CDR3 is TGTGCCAGCAGCTTAGCGACAGGGCTCGGGAGCTCCTACAATGAGCAGTTCTTC.